This T cell receptor beta chain was retrieved from a study of T cell therapy after organ transplantation. Overall study context: Expansion used a peptide pool of 30 HLA class I and II CMV epitopes.

These transplant recipients had drug-resistant or recurrent cytomegalovirus infection. Points on this clone: Its target is not known.

Sequencing was performed with immunoSEQ multiplex PCR; in TCRdb, only in-frame clones are kept and a portion is missing. The sample records under 2,000 clones, around 73% being singletons. Germline V CDR1 and CDR2: KGHSH, LQKENI. V shed 3 bases, J shed 2 bases, and the junction held 9 bases outside the gene matches. There are 16 residues in the CDR3. General study findings and limits: Pretherapy CD8 clonality inversely correlated with its fold change after therapy. Nonresponders had marked pretherapy clonal expansions and little post-therapy change.

The rearrangement links TRBV18 to TRBJ2-7; TRBD1 matches 8 bases. This receptor was taken from a human patient who had received a solid organ transplant and had CMV disease. The material was CD8+ T cells from blood, obtained before autologous CMV-specific T cell therapy. CDR3 sequence (DNA): TGTGCCAGCTCACCTGGCCGGGACAGGCAAACCTACGAGCAGTACTTC. Protein sequence: CASSPGRDRQTYEQYF. Full variable domain (outside the CDR3, taken from reference TRBV18 and TRBJ2-7): NAGVMQNPRHLVRRRGQEARLRCSPMKGHSHVYWYRQLPEEGLKFMVYLQKENIIDESGMPKERFSAEFPKEGPSILRIQQVVRGDSAAYFCASSPGRDRQTYEQYFGPGTRLTVT.